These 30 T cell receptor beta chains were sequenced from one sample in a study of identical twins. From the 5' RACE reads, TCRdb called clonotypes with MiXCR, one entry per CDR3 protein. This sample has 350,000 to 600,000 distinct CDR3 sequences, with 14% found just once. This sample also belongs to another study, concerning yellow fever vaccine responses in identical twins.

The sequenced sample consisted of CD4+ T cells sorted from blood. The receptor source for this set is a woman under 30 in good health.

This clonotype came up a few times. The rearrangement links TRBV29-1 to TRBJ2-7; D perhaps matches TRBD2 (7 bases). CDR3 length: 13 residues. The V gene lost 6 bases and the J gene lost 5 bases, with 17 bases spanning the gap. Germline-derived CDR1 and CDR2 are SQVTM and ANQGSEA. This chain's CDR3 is CSVDMTGLDEQYF. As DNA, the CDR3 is TGCAGCGTAGATATGACAGGACTAGACGAGCAGTACTTC.

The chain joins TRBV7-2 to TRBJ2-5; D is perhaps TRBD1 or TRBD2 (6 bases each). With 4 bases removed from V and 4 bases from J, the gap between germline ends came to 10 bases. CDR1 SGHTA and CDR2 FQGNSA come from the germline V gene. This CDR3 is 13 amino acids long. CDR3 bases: TGTGCCAGCAGCTACGGGGGCGCAGAGACCCAGTACTTC. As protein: CASSYGGAETQYF.

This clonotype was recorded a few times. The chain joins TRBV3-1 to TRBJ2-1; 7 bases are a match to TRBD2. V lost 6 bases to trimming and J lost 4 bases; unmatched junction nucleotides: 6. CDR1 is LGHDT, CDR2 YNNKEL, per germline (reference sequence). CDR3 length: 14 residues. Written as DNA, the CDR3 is TGTGCCAGCAGTCTCCTAGCGGCTTACAATGAGCAGTTCTTC. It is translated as CASSLLAAYNEQFF.

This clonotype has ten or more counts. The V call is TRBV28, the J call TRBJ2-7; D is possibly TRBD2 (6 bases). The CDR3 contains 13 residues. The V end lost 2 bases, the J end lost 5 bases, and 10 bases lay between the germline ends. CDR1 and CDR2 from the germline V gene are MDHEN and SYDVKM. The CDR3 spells CASSLSGLDEQYF. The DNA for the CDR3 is TGTGCCAGCAGTTTAAGCGGGCTTGACGAGCAGTACTTC.

The CDR3 region has the DNA TGCGCCAGCAGCAGATCCGGGATCCGCTACCCCGGGAGGGTTACGACGGAAACAGATACGCAGTATTTT. Translating it yields CASSRSGIRYPGRVTTETDTQYF. The chain couples TRBV5-1 to TRBJ2-3; TRBD2 matches 8 bases. The CDR3 loop spans 23 amino acids. Germline loops: CDR1 SGHRS, CDR2 YFSETQ. V dropped 4 bases and J dropped 3; count of bases not matched to a gene: 31.

CDR3 amino acids: CASSLVSGNTGELFF. CDR3 DNA sequence: TGTGCCAGCAGCTTGGTTAGCGGGAACACCGGGGAGCTGTTTTTT. This rearrangement joins TRBV11-2 to TRBJ2-2, with TRBD2 as a possible D gene (6 bases). The V and J ends lost 3 bases and 1 base respectively, with 9 bases between them. CDR1 SGHAT and CDR2 FQNNGV come from the germline V gene. The CDR3 runs 15 residues.

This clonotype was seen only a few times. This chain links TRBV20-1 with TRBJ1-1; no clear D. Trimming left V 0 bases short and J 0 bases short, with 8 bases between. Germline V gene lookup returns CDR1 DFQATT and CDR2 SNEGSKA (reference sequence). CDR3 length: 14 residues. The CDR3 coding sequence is TGCAGTGCTAGAGAGCGAGTAATGAACACTGAAGCTTTCTTT. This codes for CSARERVMNTEAFF.

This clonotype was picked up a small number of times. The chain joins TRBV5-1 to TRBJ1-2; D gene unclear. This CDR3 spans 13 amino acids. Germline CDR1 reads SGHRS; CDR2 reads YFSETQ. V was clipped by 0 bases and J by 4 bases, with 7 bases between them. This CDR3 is CASSLDGPYGYTF. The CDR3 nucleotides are TGCGCCAGCAGCTTGGACGGACCCTATGGCTACACCTTC.

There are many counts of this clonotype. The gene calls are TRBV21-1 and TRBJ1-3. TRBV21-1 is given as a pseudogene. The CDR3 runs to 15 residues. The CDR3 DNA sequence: TGTGCCAGCAGCAAGGAGGTTTACTCTGGAAACACCATATATTTT. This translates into CASSKEVYSGNTIYF.

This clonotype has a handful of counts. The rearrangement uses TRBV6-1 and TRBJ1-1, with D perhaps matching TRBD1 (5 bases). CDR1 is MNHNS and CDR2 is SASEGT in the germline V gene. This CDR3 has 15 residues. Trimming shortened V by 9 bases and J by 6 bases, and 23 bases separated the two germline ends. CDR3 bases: TGTGCCAGTTTAGTCAGGGAGATCGGTATCTCTGAAGCTTTCTTT. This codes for CASLVREIGISEAFF.

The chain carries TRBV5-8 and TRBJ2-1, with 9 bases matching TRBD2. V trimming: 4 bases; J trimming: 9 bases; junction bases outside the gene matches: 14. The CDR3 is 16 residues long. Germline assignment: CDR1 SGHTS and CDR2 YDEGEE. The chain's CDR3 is CASSTLGGRGVSEQFF. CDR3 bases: TGTGCCAGCAGCACCTTGGGCGGGAGGGGGGTAAGTGAGCAGTTCTTC.

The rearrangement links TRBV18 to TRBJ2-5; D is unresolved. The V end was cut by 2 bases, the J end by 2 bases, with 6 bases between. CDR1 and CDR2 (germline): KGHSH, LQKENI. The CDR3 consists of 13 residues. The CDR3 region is CASSPYQQETQYF. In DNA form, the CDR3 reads TGTGCCAGCTCACCATATCAGCAAGAGACCCAGTACTTC.

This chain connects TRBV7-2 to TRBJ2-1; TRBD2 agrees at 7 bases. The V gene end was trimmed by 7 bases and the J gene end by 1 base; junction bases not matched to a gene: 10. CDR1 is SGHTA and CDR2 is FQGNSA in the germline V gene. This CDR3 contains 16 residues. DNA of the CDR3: TGTGCCAGCACGCCCGGGGAGGGCCGGTCCTACAATGAGCAGTTCTTC. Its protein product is CASTPGEGRSYNEQFF. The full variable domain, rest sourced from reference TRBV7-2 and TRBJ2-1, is GAGVSQSPSNKVTEKGKDVELRCDPISGHTALYWYRQSLGQGLEFLIYFQGNSAPDKSGLPSDRFSAERTGGSVSTLTIQRTQQEDSAVYLCASTPGEGRSYNEQFFGPGTRLTVL.

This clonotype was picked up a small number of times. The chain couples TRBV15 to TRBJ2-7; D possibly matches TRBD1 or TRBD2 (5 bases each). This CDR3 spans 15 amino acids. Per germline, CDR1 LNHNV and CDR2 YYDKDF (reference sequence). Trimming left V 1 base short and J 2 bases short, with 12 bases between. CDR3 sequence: CATSRGGTLAYEQYF. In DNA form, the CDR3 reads TGTGCCACCAGCAGAGGAGGGACGCTGGCCTACGAGCAGTACTTC.

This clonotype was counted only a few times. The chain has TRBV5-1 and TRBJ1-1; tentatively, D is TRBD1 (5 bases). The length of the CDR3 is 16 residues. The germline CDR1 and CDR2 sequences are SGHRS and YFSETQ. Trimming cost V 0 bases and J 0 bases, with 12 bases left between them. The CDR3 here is CASSLAPGTVNTEAFF. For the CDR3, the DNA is TGCGCCAGCAGCTTGGCCCCCGGGACGGTGAACACTGAAGCTTTCTTT. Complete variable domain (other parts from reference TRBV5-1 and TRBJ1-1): KAGVTQTPRYLIKTRGQQVTLSCSPISGHRSVSWYQQTPGQGLQFLFEYFSETQRNKGNFPGRFSGRQFSNSRSEMNVSTLELGDSALYLCASSLAPGTVNTEAFFGQGTRLTVV.

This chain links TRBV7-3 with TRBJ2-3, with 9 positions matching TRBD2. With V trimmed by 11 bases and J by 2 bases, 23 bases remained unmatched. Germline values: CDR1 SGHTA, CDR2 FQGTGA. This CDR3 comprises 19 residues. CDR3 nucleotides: TGTGCCTTCACTCAAAGTCGGGCGCGGGGGGGCCGGCTCACAGATACGCAGTATTTT. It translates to CAFTQSRARGGRLTDTQYF.

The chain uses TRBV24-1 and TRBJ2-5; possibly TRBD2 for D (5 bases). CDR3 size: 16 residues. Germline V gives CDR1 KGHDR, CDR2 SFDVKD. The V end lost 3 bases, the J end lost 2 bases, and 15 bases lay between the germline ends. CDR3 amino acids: CATSDVLGSDQETQYF. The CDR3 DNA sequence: TGTGCCACCAGTGATGTTCTGGGGAGTGATCAAGAGACCCAGTACTTC.

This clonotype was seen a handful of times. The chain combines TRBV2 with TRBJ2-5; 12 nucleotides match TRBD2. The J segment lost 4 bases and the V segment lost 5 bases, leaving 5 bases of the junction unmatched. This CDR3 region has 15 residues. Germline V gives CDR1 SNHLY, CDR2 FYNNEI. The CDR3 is CASSHGLAGPETQYF. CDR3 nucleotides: TGTGCCAGCAGTCACGGACTAGCGGGGCCAGAGACCCAGTACTTC. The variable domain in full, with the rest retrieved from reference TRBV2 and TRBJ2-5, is EPEVTQTPSHQVTQMGQEVILRCVPISNHLYFYWYRQILGQKVEFLVSFYNNEISEKSEIFDDQFSVERPDGSNFTLKIRSTKLEDSAMYFCASSHGLAGPETQYFGPGTRLLVL.

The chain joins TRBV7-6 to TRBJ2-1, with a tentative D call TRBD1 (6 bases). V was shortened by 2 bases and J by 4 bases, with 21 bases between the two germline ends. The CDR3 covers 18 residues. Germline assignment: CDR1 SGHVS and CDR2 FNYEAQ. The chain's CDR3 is CASSLQPWMGAEYNEQFF. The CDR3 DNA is TGTGCCAGCAGCTTACAACCCTGGATGGGGGCGGAATACAATGAGCAGTTCTTC.

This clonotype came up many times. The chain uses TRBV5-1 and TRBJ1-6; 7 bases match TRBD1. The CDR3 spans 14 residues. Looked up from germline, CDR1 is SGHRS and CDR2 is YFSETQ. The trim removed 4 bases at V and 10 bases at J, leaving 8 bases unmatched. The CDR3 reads CASSLGQEGSPLHF. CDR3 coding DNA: TGCGCCAGCAGCCTCGGACAGGAGGGATCACCCCTCCACTTT. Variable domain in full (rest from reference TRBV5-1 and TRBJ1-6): KAGVTQTPRYLIKTRGQQVTLSCSPISGHRSVSWYQQTPGQGLQFLFEYFSETQRNKGNFPGRFSGRQFSNSRSEMNVSTLELGDSALYLCASSLGQEGSPLHFGNGTRLTVT.

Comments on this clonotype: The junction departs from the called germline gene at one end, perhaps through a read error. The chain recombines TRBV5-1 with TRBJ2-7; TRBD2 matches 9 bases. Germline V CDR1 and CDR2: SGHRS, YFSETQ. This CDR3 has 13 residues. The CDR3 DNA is TGTGCCAGCAGTTCGGGACTAGCCGGCGAGCAGTACTTC. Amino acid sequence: CASSSGLAGEQYF.

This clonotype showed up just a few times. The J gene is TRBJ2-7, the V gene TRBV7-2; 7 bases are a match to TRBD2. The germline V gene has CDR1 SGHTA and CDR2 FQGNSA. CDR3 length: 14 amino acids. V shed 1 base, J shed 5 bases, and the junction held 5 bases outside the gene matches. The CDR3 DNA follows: TGTGCCAGCAGCTTAGTTCGGGGAGGGCACGAGCAGTACTTC. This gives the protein CASSLVRGGHEQYF.

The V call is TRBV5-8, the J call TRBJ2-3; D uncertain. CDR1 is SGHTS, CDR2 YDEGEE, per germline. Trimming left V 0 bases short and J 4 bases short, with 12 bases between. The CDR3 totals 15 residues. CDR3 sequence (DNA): TGTGCCAGCAGCTTGGGTCGGGCGACGGCAGATACGCAGTATTTT. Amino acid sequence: CASSLGRATADTQYF.

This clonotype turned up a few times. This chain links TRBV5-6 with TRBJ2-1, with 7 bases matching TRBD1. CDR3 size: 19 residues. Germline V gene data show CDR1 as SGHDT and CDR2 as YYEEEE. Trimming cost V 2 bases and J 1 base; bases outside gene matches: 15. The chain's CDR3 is CASSLVRDRQLASYNEQFF. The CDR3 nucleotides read TGTGCCAGCAGCTTAGTCAGGGACAGACAACTGGCGTCCTACAATGAGCAGTTCTTC.

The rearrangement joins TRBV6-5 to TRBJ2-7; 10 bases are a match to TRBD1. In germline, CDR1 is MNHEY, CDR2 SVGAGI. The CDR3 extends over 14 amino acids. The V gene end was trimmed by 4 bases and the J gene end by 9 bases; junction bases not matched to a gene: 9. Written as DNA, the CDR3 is TGTGCCAGCAGTTCGGGACAGGGGACGGTAGGGCAGTACTTC. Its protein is CASSSGQGTVGQYF.

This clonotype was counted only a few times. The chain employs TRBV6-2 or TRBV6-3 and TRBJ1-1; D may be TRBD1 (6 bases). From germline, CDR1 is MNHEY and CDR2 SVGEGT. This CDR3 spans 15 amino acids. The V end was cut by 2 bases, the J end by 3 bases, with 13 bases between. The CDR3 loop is CASSYANTGHTEAFF. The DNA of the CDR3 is TGTGCCAGCAGTTACGCCAATACAGGGCACACTGAAGCTTTCTTT.

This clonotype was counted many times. CDR3 amino acids: CASSFWTALGQYF. In nucleotides, the CDR3 is TGTGCCAGCAGCTTTTGGACTGCCTTGGGGCAGTATTTT. This chain links TRBV7-9 with TRBJ2-3; TRBD2 is a possible D gene (5 bases). There are 13 residues in the CDR3. The germline gives CDR1 SEHNR, CDR2 FQNEAQ (reference sequence). V dropped 3 bases and J dropped 11 bases, with 15 bases sitting between them.

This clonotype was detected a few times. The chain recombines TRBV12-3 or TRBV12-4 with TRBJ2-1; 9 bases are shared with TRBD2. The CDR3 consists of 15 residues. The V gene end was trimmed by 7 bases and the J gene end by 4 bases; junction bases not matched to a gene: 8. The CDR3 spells CASTGTSGRYNEQFF. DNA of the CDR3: TGTGCCAGCACAGGGACGAGCGGGAGGTACAATGAGCAGTTCTTC.

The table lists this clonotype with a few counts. The CDR3 is CASSLGQMTGTYEQYF. CDR3 nucleotides: TGCGCCAGCAGCTTGGGCCAAATGACAGGCACCTACGAGCAGTACTTC. V is TRBV5-1 and J is TRBJ2-7; weak D call: TRBD1 (6 bases). The CDR3 contains 16 residues. Trimming left V 0 bases short and J 2 bases short, with 15 bases between. CDR1 is SGHRS, CDR2 YFSETQ, per germline.

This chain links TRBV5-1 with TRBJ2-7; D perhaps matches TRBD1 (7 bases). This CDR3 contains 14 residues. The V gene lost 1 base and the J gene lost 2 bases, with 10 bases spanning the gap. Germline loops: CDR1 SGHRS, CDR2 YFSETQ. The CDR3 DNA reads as TGCGCCAGCAGCTTGACAGGGGAGGCCTACGAGCAGTACTTC. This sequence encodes CASSLTGEAYEQYF.